The present TCR beta chain was sequenced within a study of OX40 agonist ivuxolimab in advanced cancers. The CDR3 is made up of 12 amino acids. Trimming removed 5 bases from V and 12 bases from J; junction bases left unmatched: 10. Looked up from germline, CDR1 is SGHVS and CDR2 is FQNEAQ. Data came from immunoSEQ multiplex PCR; TCRdb stores just in-frame clones and leaves some out. Of 95,000 to 100,000 clones listed, about four fifths are singletons. The chain links TRBV7-8 to TRBJ2-7, with TRBD1 matching over 7 bases. Sample: CD4+ or CD8+ T cells sorted from blood, taken in a trial of the OX40 agonist ivuxolimab. The TCR was taken from an adult with an advanced solid tumor such as melanoma, head and neck, liver or kidney cancer. CDR3 sequence (DNA): TGTGCCAGCAGCCTCCGACAGGGTTTCGGGTACTTC. It is translated as CASSLRQGFGYF.